This TCR beta chain was captured in a study of T cells in Graves' hyperthyroidism and ophthalmopathy. The CDR3 has 14 residues. The ends were cut back, 7 bases at V and 5 bases at J, with 17 bases in the middle. The germline V gene has CDR1 MGHDK and CDR2 SYGVNS. In making diagnoses, clinical symptoms, serum thyroxine and TRAb, thyroid ultrasound and orbital computed tomography were all used. The investigators amplified TCR beta CDR3 regions from RNA transcripts. The HTBI primer set served for first-round RT-PCR of the TCR CDR3. Each CDR3 protein is one row after TCRdb ran MiXCR on the multiplex PCR reads. The sample contains about 760,000 distinct CDR3 sequences, roughly a third of which appear only once. The study's findings and limits: The majority of expanded thyroid clonotypes above 0.001 also appeared in blood.

Comments on this clonotype: Antigen specificity is unknown.

The sequence came from a woman between 40 and 50 years old with Graves' hyperthyroidism. V gene TRBV25-1 combines with J gene TRBJ1-2; a weak D match, TRBD1 (6 bases). Specimen: blood. The CDR3 region is CASTPLAGAYGYTF. CDR3 nucleotides: TGTGCCAGCACCCCTCTCGCAGGGGCATATGGCTACACCTTC.